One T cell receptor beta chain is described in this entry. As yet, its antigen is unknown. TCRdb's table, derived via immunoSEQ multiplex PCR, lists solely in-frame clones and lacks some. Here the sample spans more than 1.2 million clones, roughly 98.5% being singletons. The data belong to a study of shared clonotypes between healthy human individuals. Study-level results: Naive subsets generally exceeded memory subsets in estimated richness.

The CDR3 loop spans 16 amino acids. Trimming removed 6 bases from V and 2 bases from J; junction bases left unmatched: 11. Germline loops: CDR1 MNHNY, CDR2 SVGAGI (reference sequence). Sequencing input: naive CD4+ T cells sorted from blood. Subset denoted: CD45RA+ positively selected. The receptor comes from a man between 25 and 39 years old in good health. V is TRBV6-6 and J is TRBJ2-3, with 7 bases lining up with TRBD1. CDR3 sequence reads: CASRILDRQFTDTQYF. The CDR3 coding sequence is TGTGCCAGCAGAATCCTGGACAGGCAATTCACAGATACGCAGTATTTT.